The present T cell receptor (beta chain) was sequenced within a study of OX40 agonist ivuxolimab in advanced cancers. Background on the study: People in dose escalation had one of these cancers: hepatocellular carcinoma, melanoma, renal cell or head and neck cancer. Of the participants, over 30% had some prior anti-PD-1, anti-PD-L1 or anti-CTLA-4 therapy, which was allowed.

This clone was counted a few times. Its target is unknown. Germline CDR1 LNHDA, CDR2 SQIVND (reference sequence). This CDR3 has 13 residues. Between the trimmed V and J ends, which lost 1 base and 7 bases, there was a span of 11 bases. Study-wide findings and caveats: Among the nonresponders, some also had low normalized T-cell clonal expansion. What antigens the expanded peripheral T cells recognized was never established.

Some clones are missing from TCRdb's copy, which holds only in-frame ones; the method was immunoSEQ multiplex PCR. The data contain 50,000 to 65,000 clones, 86% of them singletons. This receptor was obtained from an adult with an advanced solid tumor such as melanoma, head and neck, liver or kidney cancer. This chain connects TRBV19 to TRBJ2-7; D is uncertain. Specimen: CD4+ or CD8+ T cells sorted from blood, collected in a trial of the OX40 agonist ivuxolimab. The CDR3 DNA sequence: TGTGCCAGTAGTATAGGCCACAGCACGGAGCAGTACTTC. Translating gives CASSIGHSTEQYF. Variable domain in full (rest from reference TRBV19 and TRBJ2-7): DGGITQSPKYLFRKEGQNVTLSCEQNLNHDAMYWYRQDPGQGLRLIYYSQIVNDFQKGDIAEGYSVSREKKESFPLTVTSAQKNPTAFYLCASSIGHSTEQYFGPGTRLTVT.